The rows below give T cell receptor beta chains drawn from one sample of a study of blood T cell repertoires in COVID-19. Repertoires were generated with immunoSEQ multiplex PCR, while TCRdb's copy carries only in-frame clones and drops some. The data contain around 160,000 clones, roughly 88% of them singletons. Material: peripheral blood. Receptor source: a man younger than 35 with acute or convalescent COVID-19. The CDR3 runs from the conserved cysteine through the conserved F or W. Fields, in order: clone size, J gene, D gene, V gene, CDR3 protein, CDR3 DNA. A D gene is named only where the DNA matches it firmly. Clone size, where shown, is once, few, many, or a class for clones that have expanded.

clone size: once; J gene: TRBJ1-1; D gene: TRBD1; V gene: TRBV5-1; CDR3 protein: CASSPRTGGTEAFF; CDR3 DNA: TGCGCCAGCAGCCCTAGGACAGGGGGCACTGAAGCTTTCTTT
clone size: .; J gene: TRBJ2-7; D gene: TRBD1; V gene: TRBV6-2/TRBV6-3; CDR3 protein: CASSYRPGQGRYEQYF; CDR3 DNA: TGTGCCAGCAGTTACCGCCCAGGACAGGGGCGATACGAGCAGTACTTC
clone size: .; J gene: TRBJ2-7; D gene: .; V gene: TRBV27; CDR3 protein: CASSLSRQATYEQYF; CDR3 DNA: TGTGCCAGCAGTTTATCAAGACAGGCAACCTACGAGCAGTACTTC
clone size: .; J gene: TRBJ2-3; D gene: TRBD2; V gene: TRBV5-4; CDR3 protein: CASTFGLAEPSTDTQYF; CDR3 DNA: TGTGCCAGCACCTTCGGACTAGCGGAACCTTCCACAGATACGCAGTATTTT
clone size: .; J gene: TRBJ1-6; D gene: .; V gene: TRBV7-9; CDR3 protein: CASSRGNYNSPLHF; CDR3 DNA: TGTGCCAGCAGTAGGGGTAACTATAATTCACCCCTCCACTTT
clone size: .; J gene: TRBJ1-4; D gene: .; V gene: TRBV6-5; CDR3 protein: CASRTQGTEKLFF; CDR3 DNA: TGTGCCAGCAGGACGCAGGGGACTGAAAAACTGTTTTTT
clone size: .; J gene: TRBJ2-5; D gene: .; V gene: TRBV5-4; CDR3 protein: CASSERGQETQYF; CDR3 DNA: TGTGCCAGCAGTGAGCGAGGCCAAGAGACCCAGTACTTC
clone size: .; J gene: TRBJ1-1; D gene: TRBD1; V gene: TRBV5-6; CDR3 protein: CASSPGQTEAFF; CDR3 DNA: TGTGCCAGCAGCCCGGGACAGACTGAAGCTTTCTTT
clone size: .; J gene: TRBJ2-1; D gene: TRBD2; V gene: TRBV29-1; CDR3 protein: CSVEKGTMPYNEQFF; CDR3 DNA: TGCAGCGTTGAGAAGGGGACTATGCCCTACAATGAGCAGTTCTTC
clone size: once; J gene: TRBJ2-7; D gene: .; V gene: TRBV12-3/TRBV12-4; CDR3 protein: CASTPGRGLRQYF; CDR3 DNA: TGTGCCAGCACCCCGGGAAGGGGACTCCGACAGTACTTC
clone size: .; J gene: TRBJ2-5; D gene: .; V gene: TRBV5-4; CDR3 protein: CASGGEAFQETQYF; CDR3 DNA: TGTGCCTCTGGGGGCGAAGCTTTTCAAGAGACCCAGTACTTC
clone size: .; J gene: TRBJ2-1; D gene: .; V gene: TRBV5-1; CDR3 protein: CASSLAGAINEQFF; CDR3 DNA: TGCGCCAGCAGCTTGGCTGGGGCCATTAATGAGCAGTTCTTC
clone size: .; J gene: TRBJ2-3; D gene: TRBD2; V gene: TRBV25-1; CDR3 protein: CASSGILYGGSDKNTQYF; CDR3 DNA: TGTGCCAGCAGTGGAATCCTTTACGGCGGGAGTGATAAGAATACGCAGTATTTT
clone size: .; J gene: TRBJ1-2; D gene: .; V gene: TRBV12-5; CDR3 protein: CASGSGLNYGYTF; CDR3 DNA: TGTGCTAGTGGTTCGGGACTAAACTATGGCTACACCTTC
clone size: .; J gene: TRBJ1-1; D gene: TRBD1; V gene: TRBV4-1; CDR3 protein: CASSHPDRTYTEAFF; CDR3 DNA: TGCGCCAGCAGCCACCCGGACAGGACGTACACTGAAGCTTTCTTT
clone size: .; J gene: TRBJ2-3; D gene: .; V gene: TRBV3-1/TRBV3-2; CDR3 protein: CASSPQGLVGTDTQYF; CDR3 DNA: TGTGCCAGCAGCCCACAGGGATTAGTCGGTACAGATACGCAGTATTTT
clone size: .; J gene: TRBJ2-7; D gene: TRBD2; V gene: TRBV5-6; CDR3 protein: CASSPGTSDYEQYF; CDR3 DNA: TGTGCCAGCAGCCCCGGGACTAGCGACTACGAGCAGTACTTC
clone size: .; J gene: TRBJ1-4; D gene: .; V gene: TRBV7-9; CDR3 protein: CASSLPGHEGPTNEKLFF; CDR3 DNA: TGTGCCAGCAGCTTACCGGGACACGAAGGCCCAACTAATGAAAAACTGTTTTTT
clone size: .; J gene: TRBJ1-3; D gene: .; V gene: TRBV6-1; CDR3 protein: CASSVVSGIKPGNTIYF; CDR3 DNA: TGTGCCAGCAGTGTGGTTTCAGGGATTAAGCCTGGAAACACCATATATTTT
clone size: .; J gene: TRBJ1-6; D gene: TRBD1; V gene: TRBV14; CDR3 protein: CASSRQGLTLHF; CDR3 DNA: TGTGCCAGCAGCAGACAGGGGTTAACCCTCCACTTT
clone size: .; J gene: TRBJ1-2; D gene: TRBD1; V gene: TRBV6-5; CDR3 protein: CASLIPGQGAKGYTF; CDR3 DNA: TGTGCCAGTTTAATACCGGGACAGGGGGCGAAAGGCTACACCTTC
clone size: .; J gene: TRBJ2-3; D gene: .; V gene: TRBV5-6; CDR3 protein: CASSLLDRSFTDTQYF; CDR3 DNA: TGTGCCAGCAGCTTGTTGGACAGAAGTTTCACAGATACGCAGTATTTT
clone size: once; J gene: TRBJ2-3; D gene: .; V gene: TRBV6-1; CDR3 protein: CASSELGVTDTQYF; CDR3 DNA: TGTGCCAGCAGTGAATTAGGGGTCACAGATACGCAGTATTTT
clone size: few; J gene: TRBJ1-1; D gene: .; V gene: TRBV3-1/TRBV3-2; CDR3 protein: CASSQEPDAEAFF; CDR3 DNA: TGTGCCAGCAGCCAAGAACCCGATGCGGAAGCTTTCTTT
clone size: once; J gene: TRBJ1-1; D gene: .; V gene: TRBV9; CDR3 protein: CASSVQGMNTEAFF; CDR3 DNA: TGTGCCAGCAGCGTACAGGGGATGAACACTGAAGCTTTCTTT
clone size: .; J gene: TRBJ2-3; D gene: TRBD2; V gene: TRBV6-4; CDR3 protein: CASSEGVLAGVRAAQYF; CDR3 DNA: TGTGCCAGCAGCGAAGGCGTGTTAGCGGGGGTCAGAGCTGCGCAGTATTTT
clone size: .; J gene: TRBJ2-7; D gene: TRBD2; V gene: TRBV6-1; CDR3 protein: CASSEGTSGRRGTYEQYF; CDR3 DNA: TGTGCCAGCAGTGAGGGGACTAGCGGGAGGAGGGGAACCTACGAGCAGTACTTC
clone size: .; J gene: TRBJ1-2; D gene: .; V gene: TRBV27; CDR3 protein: CASRTGYYGYTF; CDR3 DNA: TGTGCCAGCAGGACGGGATACTATGGCTACACCTTC
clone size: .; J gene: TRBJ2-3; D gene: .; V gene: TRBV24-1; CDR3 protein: CATSVGGDTQYF; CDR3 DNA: TGTGCCACCAGTGTAGGAGGGGATACGCAGTATTTT
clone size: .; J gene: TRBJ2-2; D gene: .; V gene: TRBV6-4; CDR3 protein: CASSDGGNTGELFF; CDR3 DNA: TGTGCCAGCAGTGACGGAGGAAACACCGGGGAGCTGTTTTTT
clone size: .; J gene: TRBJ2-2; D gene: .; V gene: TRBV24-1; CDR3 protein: CATSDSTGRGGAGELFF; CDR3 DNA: TGTGCCACCAGTGACTCTACAGGGAGGGGGGGAGCCGGGGAGCTGTTTTTT
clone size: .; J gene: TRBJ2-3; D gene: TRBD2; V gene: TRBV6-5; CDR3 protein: CASSFRGADTQYF; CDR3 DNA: TGTGCCAGCAGTTTTCGGGGGGCAGATACGCAGTATTTT
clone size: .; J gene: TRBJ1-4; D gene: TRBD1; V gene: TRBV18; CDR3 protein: CASSPPEGTGSREKLFF; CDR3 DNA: TGTGCCAGCTCACCACCTGAGGGGACAGGGTCTCGTGAAAAACTGTTTTTT
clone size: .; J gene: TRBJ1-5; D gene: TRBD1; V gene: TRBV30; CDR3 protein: CAWSIQPFRGRSNQPQHF; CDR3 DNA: TGTGCCTGGAGTATCCAACCTTTCAGGGGGCGTAGCAATCAGCCCCAGCATTTT
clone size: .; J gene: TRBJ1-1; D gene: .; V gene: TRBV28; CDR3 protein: CASSLAGARNTEAFF; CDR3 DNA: TGTGCCAGCAGTTTAGCGGGGGCGAGGAACACTGAAGCTTTCTTT
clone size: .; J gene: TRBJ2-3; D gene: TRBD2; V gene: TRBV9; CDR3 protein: CASSDGTSGSTDTQYF; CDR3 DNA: TGTGCCAGCAGCGATGGGACTAGCGGTAGCACAGATACGCAGTATTTT
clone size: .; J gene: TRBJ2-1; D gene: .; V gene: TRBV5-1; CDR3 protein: CASSSGTPDNEQFF; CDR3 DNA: TGCGCCAGCAGCTCCGGGACTCCAGACAATGAGCAGTTCTTC
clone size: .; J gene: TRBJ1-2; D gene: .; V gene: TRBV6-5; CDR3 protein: CASSLGGGVYGYTF; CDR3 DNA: TGTGCCAGCAGCCTCGGGGGAGGAGTCTATGGCTACACCTTC
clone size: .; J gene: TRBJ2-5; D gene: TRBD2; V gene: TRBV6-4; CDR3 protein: CASSDRGGPQYF; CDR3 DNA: TGTGCCAGCAGTGATCGGGGGGGGCCCCAGTACTTC
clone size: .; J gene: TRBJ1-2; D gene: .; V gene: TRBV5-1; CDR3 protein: CASSLVAGLNYGYTF; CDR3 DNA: TGCGCCAGCAGCTTGGTGGCAGGTCTTAACTATGGCTACACCTTC
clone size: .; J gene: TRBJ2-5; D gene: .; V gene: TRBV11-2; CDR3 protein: CASSPGGRLETQYF; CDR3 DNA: TGTGCCAGCAGCCCAGGGGGGCGGTTGGAGACCCAGTACTTC
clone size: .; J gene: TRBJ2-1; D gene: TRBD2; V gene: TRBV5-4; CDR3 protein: CASSLTSGMGDEQFF; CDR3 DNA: TGTGCCAGCAGCCTGACTAGCGGGATGGGTGATGAGCAGTTCTTC
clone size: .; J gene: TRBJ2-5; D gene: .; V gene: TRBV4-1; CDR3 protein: CASSQANQETQYF; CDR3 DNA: TGCGCCAGCAGCCAAGCCAACCAAGAGACCCAGTACTTC
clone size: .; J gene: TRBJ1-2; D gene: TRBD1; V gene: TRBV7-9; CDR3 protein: CASSLGPHRGLRDGYTF; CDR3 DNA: TGTGCCAGCAGCTTAGGGCCTCACAGGGGGCTACGAGATGGCTACACCTTC
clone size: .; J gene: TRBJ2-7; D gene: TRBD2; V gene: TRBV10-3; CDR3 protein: CASSTSGGMISYEQYF; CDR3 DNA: TGTGCCAGCTCGACTAGCGGGGGAATGATCTCCTACGAGCAGTACTTC